This T cell receptor (beta chain) was sequenced during a study of technical replicates of blood from a few donors. The CDR3 totals 14 residues. Germline V gene data show CDR1 as MNHEY and CDR2 as SVGAGI. Germline trimming cut 6 bases from V and 4 bases from J; bases unmatched to any gene: 8. The method was immunoSEQ multiplex PCR; TCRdb's version includes in-frame clones alone and lacks a portion of them. The table lists some 70,000 clones, around 95% of them singletons. This chain uses TRBV6-5 with TRBJ1-1; 7 nucleotides align to TRBD1. Sequenced: T cells isolated from PBMCs. The TCR comes from a human donor in good health. The CDR3 sequence is CASSRGQEATEAFF. The CDR3 DNA sequence: TGTGCCAGCAGCCGAGGACAGGAGGCCACTGAAGCTTTCTTT.